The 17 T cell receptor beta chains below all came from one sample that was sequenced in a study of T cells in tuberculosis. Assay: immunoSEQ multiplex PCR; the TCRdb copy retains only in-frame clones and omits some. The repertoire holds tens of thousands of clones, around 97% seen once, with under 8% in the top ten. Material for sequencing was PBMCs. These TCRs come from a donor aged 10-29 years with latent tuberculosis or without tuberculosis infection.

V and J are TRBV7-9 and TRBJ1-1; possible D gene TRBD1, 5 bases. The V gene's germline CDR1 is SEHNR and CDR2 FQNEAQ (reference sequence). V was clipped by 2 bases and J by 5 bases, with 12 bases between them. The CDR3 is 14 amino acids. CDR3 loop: CASSLPIGDTEAFF. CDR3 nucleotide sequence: TGTGCCAGCAGCTTACCTATAGGGGATACTGAAGCTTTCTTT.

For the CDR3, the DNA is TGTGCCAGCAGTGGTGCGGTTGGACAGAGCAGCAATCAGCCCCAGCATTTT. Encoded protein: CASSGAVGQSSNQPQHF. The rearrangement uses TRBV2 and TRBJ1-5, with a possible D match to TRBD1 (6 bases). The CDR3 is 17 residues long. In germline, CDR1 is SNHLY, CDR2 FYNNEI. V shed 4 bases and J shed 1 base, with 17 bases lying between them.

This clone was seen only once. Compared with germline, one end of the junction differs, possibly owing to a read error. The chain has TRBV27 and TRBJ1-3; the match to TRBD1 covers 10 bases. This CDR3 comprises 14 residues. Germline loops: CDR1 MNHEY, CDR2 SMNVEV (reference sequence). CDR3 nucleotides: TGTGCCAGCAGTTTATCGGGGACAGGGGCCGATCAGGCTTTT. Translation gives CASSLSGTGADQAF.

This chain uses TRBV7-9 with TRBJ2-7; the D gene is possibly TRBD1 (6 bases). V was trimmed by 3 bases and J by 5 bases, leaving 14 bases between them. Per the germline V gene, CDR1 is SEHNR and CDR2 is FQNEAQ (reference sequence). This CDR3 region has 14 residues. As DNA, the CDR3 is TGTGCCAGCAGCTTGACAGGCTGGTACGACGAGCAGTACTTC. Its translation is CASSLTGWYDEQYF.

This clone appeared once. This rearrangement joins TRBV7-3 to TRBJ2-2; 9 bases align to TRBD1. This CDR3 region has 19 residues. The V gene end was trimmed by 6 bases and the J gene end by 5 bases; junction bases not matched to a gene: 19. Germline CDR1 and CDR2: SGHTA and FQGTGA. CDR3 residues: CASSFHLPYGTGITGELFF. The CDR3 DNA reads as TGTGCCAGCAGTTTTCATCTCCCGTACGGGACAGGGATTACCGGGGAGCTGTTTTTT.

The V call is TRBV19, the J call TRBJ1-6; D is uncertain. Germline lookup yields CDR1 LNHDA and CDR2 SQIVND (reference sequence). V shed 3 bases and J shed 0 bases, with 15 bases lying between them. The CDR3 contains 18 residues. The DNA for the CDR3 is TGTGCCAGTAGTATTTCCGGGAACCCGTACTCCTATAATTCACCCCTCCACTTT. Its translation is CASSISGNPYSYNSPLHF. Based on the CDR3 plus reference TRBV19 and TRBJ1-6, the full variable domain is DGGITQSPKYLFRKEGQNVTLSCEQNLNHDAMYWYRQDPGQGLRLIYYSQIVNDFQKGDIAEGYSVSREKKESFPLTVTSAQKNPTAFYLCASSISGNPYSYNSPLHFGNGTRLTVT.

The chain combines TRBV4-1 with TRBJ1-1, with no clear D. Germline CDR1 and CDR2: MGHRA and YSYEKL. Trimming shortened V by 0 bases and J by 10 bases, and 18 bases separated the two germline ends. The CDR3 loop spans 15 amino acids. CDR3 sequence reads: CASSQDSDTARGAFF. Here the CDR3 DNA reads TGCGCCAGCAGCCAAGACTCCGACACTGCCCGGGGAGCTTTCTTT.

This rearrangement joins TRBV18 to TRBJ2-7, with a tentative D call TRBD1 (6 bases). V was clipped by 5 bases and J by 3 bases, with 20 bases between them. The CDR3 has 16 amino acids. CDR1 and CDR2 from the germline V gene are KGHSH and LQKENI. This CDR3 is CASSESPGQTFYEQYF. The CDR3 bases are TGTGCCAGCTCAGAATCTCCTGGACAGACCTTCTACGAGCAGTACTTC.

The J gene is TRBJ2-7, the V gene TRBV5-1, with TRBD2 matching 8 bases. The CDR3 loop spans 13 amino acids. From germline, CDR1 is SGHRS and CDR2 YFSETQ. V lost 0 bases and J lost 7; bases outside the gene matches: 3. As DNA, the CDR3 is TGCGCCAGCAGCTTGGTCGGGAGGGGTGAGCAGTACTTC. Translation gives CASSLVGRGEQYF.

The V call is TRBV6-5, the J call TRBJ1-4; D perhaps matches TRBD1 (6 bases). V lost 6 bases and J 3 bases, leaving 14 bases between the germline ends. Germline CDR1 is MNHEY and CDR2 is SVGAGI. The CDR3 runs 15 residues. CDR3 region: CASSETGGPNEKLFF. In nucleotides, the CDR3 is TGTGCCAGCAGCGAGACAGGCGGTCCTAATGAAAAACTGTTTTTT.

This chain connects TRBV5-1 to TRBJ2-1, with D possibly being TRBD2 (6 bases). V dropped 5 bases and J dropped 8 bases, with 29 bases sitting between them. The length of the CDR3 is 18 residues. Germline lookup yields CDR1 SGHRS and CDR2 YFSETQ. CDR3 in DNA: TGCGCCAGCAGGTACTCCTTTTTGAGCGGGCGGGATTGGCATGAGCAGTTCTTC. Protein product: CASRYSFLSGRDWHEQFF.

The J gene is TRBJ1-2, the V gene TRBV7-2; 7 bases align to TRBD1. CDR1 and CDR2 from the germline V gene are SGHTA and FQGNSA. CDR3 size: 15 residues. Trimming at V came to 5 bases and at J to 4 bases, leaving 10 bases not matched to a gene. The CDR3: CASSPARDRLYGYTF. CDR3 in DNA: TGTGCCAGCAGCCCAGCCCGGGACAGACTCTATGGCTACACCTTC. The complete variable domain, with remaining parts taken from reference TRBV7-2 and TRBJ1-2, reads GAGVSQSPSNKVTEKGKDVELRCDPISGHTALYWYRQSLGQGLEFLIYFQGNSAPDKSGLPSDRFSAERTGGSVSTLTIQRTQQEDSAVYLCASSPARDRLYGYTFGSGTRLTVV.

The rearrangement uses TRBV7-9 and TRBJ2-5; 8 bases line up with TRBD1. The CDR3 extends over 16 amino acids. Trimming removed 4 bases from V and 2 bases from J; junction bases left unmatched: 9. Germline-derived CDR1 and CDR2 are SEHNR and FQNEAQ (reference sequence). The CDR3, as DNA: TGTGCCAGCAGCTACCTGCAGGGGGCCCGTCAAGAGACCCAGTACTTC. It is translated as CASSYLQGARQETQYF.

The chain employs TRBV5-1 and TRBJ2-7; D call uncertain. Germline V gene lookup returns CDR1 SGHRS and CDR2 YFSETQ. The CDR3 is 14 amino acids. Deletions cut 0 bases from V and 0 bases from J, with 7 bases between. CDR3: CASSLGHSSYEQYF. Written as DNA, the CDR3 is TGCGCCAGCAGCTTGGGTCACAGCTCCTACGAGCAGTACTTC. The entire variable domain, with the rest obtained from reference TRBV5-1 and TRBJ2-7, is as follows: KAGVTQTPRYLIKTRGQQVTLSCSPISGHRSVSWYQQTPGQGLQFLFEYFSETQRNKGNFPGRFSGRQFSNSRSEMNVSTLELGDSALYLCASSLGHSSYEQYFGPGTRLTVT.

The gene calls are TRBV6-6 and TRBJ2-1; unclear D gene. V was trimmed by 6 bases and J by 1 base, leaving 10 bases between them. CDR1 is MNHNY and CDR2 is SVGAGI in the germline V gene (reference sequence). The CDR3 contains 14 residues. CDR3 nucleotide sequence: TGTGCCAGCAGCCCCACGGAGTCCTACAATGAGCAGTTCTTC. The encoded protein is CASSPTESYNEQFF.

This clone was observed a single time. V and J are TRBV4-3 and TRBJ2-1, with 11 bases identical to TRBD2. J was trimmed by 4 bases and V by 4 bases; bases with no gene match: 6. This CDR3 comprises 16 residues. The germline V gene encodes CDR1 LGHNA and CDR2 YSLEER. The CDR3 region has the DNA TGCGCCAGCAGCCTGCGAGCTAGCGGGGGGTACAATGAGCAGTTCTTC. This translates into CASSLRASGGYNEQFF.

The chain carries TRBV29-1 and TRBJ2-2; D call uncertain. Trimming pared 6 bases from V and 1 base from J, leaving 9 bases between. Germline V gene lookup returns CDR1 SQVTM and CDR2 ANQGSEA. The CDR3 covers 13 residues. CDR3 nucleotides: TGCAGCGTCTCGACACAGAACACCGGGGAGCTGTTTTTT. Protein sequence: CSVSTQNTGELFF.